These T cell receptor beta chains were read from a single sample in a study of intratumoral heterogeneity in liver cancer. Clones were read by immunoSEQ multiplex PCR, and TCRdb kept only the in-frame ones, dropping some. The repertoire holds some 20,000 clones, with roughly 66% as singletons. The material was tumor-adjacent normal tissue, obtained before any cancer treatment. Every receptor here comes from a woman between 65 and 79 years old with hepatocellular carcinoma. Both conserved end residues are part of each CDR3. D genes are given only for firm matches. The listing skips clone size in some rows; elsewhere it reads once, few, many or a size class.

j_gene	d_gene	abundance	v_gene	CDR3nt	CDR3aa
TRBJ1-2	-	-	TRBV28	TGTGCCAGCAGTCCACCGGGACGGAAAAACTATGGCTACACCTTC	CASSPPGRKNYGYTF
TRBJ2-3	-	-	TRBV5-6	TGTGCCAGCAGCTGGGGGTCCCGCACAGATACGCAGTATTTT	CASSWGSRTDTQYF
TRBJ2-4	TRBD2	once	TRBV7-8	TGTGCCAGCAGCGGGTTAGCGGGAGGCGCCAAAAACATTCAGTACTTC	CASSGLAGGAKNIQYF
TRBJ1-4	-	-	TRBV5-1	TGCGCCAGCAGTCTTGGGGGGGCTGGAGATGAAAAACTGTTTTTT	CASSLGGAGDEKLFF
TRBJ2-7	-	few	TRBV19	TGTGCCAGTAGTATCGCAGGGGGGAGCTCCTACGAGCAGTACTTC	CASSIAGGSSYEQYF
TRBJ2-7	-	few	TRBV2	TGTGCCAGCAGTGATCCAGACAGTACTCACGAGCAGTACTTC	CASSDPDSTHEQYF
TRBJ1-5	-	large	TRBV4-1	TGCGCCAGCAGCCCCAGTGCTCATAGCAATCAGCCCCAGCATTTT	CASSPSAHSNQPQHF
TRBJ2-2	-	-	TRBV6-4	TGTGCCAGCAGTGACGCAGGAGCGGGCGGGGAGCTGTTTTTT	CASSDAGAGGELFF
TRBJ2-2	-	-	TRBV24-1	TGTGCCACCAGTGATTTAGGGACCAACACCGGGGAGCTGTTTTTT	CATSDLGTNTGELFF
TRBJ1-6	-	-	TRBV5-1	TGCGCCAGCAGACCAGACAGTCTTGGTTCACCCCTCCACTTT	CASRPDSLGSPLHF
TRBJ2-7	-	-	TRBV10-3	TGTGCCATTAGGTCCGACTACTCTATATACGAGCAGTACTTC	CAIRSDYSIYEQYF
TRBJ2-3	-	few	TRBV2	TGTGCCAGCAGTGAAACAGATACGCAGTATTTT	CASSETDTQYF
TRBJ2-2	-	-	TRBV6-5	TGTGCCAGCAGCGTAGTCGGAACTTTCGGGGAGCTGTTTTTT	CASSVVGTFGELFF
TRBJ2-1	-	once	TRBV11-2	TGTGCCAGCAGCCGGACCGACAATGAGCAGTTCTTC	CASSRTDNEQFF
TRBJ2-7	-	few	TRBV2	TGTGCCAGCAGTAGACAGGTGAGCTACGAGCAGTACTTC	CASSRQVSYEQYF